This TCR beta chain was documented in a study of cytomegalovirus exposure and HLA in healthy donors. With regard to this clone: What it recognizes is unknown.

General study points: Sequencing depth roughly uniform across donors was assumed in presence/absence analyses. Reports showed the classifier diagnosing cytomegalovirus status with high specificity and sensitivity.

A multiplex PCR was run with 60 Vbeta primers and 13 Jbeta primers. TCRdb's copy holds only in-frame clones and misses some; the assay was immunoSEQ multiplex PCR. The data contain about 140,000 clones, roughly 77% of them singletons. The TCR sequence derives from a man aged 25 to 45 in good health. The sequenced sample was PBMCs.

The CDR3 DNA reads as TGTGCCAGCAGCCCCGGGGGAGGGCATTCTAACACCGGGGAGCTGTTTTTT. Its protein product is CASSPGGGHSNTGELFF. V and J are TRBV9 and TRBJ2-2; the match to TRBD2 covers 7 bases. V lost 4 bases and J lost 2; bases outside the gene matches: 11. CDR1 and CDR2 (germline): SGDLS, YYNGEE. This CDR3 is built from 17 residues. The full variable domain, rest sourced from reference TRBV9 and TRBJ2-2, is DSGVTQTPKHLITATGQRVTLRCSPRSGDLSVYWYQQSLDQGLQFLIQYYNGEERAKGNILERFSAQQFPDLHSELNLSSLELGDSALYFCASSPGGGHSNTGELFFGEGSRLTVL.